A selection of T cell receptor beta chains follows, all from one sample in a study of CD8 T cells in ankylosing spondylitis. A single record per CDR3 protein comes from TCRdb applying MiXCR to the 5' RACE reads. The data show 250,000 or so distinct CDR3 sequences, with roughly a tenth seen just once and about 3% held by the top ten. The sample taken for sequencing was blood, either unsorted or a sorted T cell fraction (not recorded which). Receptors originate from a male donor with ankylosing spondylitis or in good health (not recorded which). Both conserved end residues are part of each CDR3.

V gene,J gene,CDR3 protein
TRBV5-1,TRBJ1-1,CASSWGGVSTEAFF
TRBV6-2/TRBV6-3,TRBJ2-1,CASSSYGIMGDEQFF
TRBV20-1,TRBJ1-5,CSAGTGFNQPQHF
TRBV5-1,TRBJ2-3,CASSQTGTDTQYF
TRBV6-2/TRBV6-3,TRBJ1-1,CASRDMVGGEAFF
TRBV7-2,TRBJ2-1,CASSSRRRGGGNEQFF
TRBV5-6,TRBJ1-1,CASSLISSTQAFF
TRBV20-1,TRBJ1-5,CSARVEGNSNQPQHF
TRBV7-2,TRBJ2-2,CASSQGTFQNTGELFF
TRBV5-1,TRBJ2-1,CASSLVSGSPYNEQFF
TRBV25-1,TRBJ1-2,CASSEEGGVYGYTF
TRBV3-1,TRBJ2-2,CASSQAGFPPTGELFF
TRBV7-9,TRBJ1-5,CASSSSGDRAFNQPQHF
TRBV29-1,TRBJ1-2,CSVEDRPGGGYTF
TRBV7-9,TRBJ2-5,CASSLGRDILHF
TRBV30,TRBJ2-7,CAWDSGTKSHEQYF
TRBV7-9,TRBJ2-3,CAGGVSTSTDTQYF
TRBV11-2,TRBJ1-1,CASSLERGTEAFF
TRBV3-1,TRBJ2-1,CASSQPPYRDNNEQFF
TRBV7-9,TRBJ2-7,CAIAGVSSYEQYF
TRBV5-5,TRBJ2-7,CASSAGQGFYEQYF
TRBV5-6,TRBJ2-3,CASSRSLGTSASTDTQYF
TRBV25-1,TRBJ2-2,CASSEKGPGELFF
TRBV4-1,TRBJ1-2,CASSQFDRSSYTF
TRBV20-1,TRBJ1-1,CSARDWRGSSTEAFF
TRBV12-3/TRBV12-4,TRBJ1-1,CASSPGGRWAFF
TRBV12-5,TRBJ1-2,CASGQGNYGYTF
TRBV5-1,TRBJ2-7,CASSLYASGGIHEQYF
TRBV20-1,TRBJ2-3,CSSFRGTSGGRGTQYF
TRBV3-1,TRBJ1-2,CASSHHLAWGGYTF
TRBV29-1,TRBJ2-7,CSVGGGASYEQYF
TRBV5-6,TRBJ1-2,CASSSGQGSYGYTF
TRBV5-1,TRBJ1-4,CASSLTGATNEKLFF
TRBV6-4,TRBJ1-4,CARAGTDLMKNCFF
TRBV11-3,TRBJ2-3,CASSLGLQRGSTDTQYF
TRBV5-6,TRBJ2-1,CASSKIAGGGHNEQFF
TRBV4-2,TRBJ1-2,CASTPRIFAGANYGYTF
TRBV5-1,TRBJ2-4,CASSLTVAKNIQYF
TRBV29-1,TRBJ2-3,CSVLAAGIRDTQYF
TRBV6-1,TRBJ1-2,CASSVSGQKYGYTF
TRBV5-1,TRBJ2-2,CASSPQGDGELFF
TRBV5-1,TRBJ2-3,CASSLDAHTQYF
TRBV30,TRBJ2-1,CAWSVGTSGRTEQFF
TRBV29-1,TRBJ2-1,CSGGVANEQFF
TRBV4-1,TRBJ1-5,CASSQQQGQPQHF
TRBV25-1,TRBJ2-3,CASSELAGESTDTQYF
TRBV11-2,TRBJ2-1,CASSLGGTSSHNEQFF
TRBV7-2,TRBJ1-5,CASSLDRGLGQPQHF
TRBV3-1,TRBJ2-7,CASSPGLGRSLPYEQYF
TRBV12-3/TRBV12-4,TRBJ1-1,CASSYTSWGTEAFF
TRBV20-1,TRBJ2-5,CSANGLAGEETQYF
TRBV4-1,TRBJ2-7,CASSRRELGYEQYF
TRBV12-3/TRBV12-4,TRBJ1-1,CASSLQEGEAFF
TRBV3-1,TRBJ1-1,CASSWERTGMNTEAFF
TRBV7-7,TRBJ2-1,CASSLGPGGNEQFF
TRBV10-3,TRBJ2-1,CAISGVSGGPYNEQFF
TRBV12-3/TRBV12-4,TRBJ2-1,CASSFSDEQFF
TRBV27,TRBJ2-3,CASSFGGGAGDTQYF